This T cell receptor beta chain derives from a study of glioma-infiltrating T cells after dendritic cell vaccination. Described time point: after dendritic cell vaccination, including at tumor progression/relapse. Sequencing was performed with immunoSEQ multiplex PCR; in TCRdb, only in-frame clones are kept and a portion is missing. The sample includes more than 55,000 clones, under 90% of them seen just once. CDR1 is MGHRA, CDR2 YSYEKL, per germline. Trimming at V came to 4 bases and at J to 4 bases, leaving 17 bases not matched to a gene. The CDR3 contains 19 residues. In this sample, this clone turned up many times.

This clonotype originated in a human donor with glioblastoma. This rearrangement joins TRBV4-1 to TRBJ1-3; 9 bases map to TRBD1. Sequencing was performed on blood, taken after dendritic cell vaccination. For the CDR3, the DNA is TGCGCCAGCAGCCGTCCGGGGACAGGGCCCGCAGCGCACGGAAACACCATATATTTT. This encodes CASSRPGTGPAAHGNTIYF.